This T cell receptor (beta chain) was retrieved from a study of Ad26.COV2.S vaccination and SARS-CoV-2 variants. Findings and caveats of the study: Reported post-vaccination CD8+ and CD4+ T cell responses to spike showed substantial breadth.

Sample treatment: approximately 18 received Ad26.COV2.S at low or high dose, single or two shots; about 5 received placebo; per-sample allocation not given. The study sampled participants on day 63 after the first vaccine or placebo injection. With respect to this clone: As yet, its antigen is unknown.

The method was immunoSEQ multiplex PCR; TCRdb's version includes in-frame clones alone and lacks a portion of them. The sample has about 250,000 clones, approximately 87% seen once; the top ten hold 2.5% to 3.5%. The sequencing here drew on peripheral blood, taken in a trial of Ad26.COV2.S vaccine versus placebo. The receptor comes from a person aged 18 to 65 who received the Ad26.COV2.S COVID-19 vaccine or a placebo.

The CDR3 is CSAPFGSYGYTF. Written as DNA, the CDR3 is TGCAGCGCCCCCTTCGGAAGCTATGGCTACACCTTC. This rearrangement joins TRBV29-1 to TRBJ1-2; D remains ambiguous. V was pared by 7 bases and J by 4 bases, with 13 bases between. This CDR3 comprises 12 residues. CDR1 and CDR2 from the germline V gene are SQVTM and ANQGSEA.